The 4 T cell receptor beta chains in this list originate from one sample, sequenced in a study of T cell responses to AZD1222 COVID-19 vaccine. The data were produced by immunoSEQ multiplex PCR, yet TCRdb's version contains in-frame clones alone and is incomplete. The table includes 95,000 to 150,000 clones, about 91% detected once. The material was peripheral blood, obtained on day 0 of AZD1222 vaccination. These receptors all stem from an adult in good health.

This clone was counted a single time. The chain joins TRBV11-2 to TRBJ2-7, with TRBD2 matching 7 bases. The V gene end was trimmed by 5 bases and the J gene end by 5 bases; junction bases not matched to a gene: 15. This CDR3 region has 16 residues. Germline loops: CDR1 SGHAT, CDR2 FQNNGV. The CDR3 DNA is TGTGCCAGCAGCCTCAATTGGGGGGGAGGGCGGAACGAGCAGTACGTC. It encodes CASSLNWGGGRNEQYV.

The chain recombines TRBV7-3 with TRBJ2-3; 11 bases map to TRBD1. This CDR3 is built from 15 residues. CDR1 and CDR2 (germline): SGHTA, FQGTGA. Unmatched junction bases numbered 8, after V lost 4 bases and J lost 8 bases. The DNA of the CDR3 is TGTGCCAGCAGCTCGGGACAGGGGGGCTCTGGTACGCAGTATTTT. Translating gives CASSSGQGGSGTQYF.

The V call is TRBV4-1, the J call TRBJ2-7; 9 nucleotides align to TRBD1. CDR1 and CDR2 from the germline V gene are MGHRA and YSYEKL. The CDR3 is 15 residues long. V shed 0 bases, J shed 5 bases, and the junction held 5 bases outside the gene matches. The CDR3 nucleotides read TGCGCCAGCAGCCAAGATGGACAGGGGACCGACGAGCAGTACTTC. Translation: CASSQDGQGTDEQYF.

This chain uses TRBV18 with TRBJ2-2; D call uncertain. CDR1 KGHSH and CDR2 LQKENI come from the germline V gene. This CDR3 is built from 16 residues. V shed 4 bases and J shed 2 bases, with 14 bases lying between them. This CDR3 is CASSLQDSRNTGELFF. As DNA, the CDR3 is TGTGCCAGCTCACTTCAGGATTCCCGAAACACCGGGGAGCTGTTTTTT.